The 3 T cell receptor beta chains presented below share a single source sample, sequenced in a study of beta chain features in type 1 diabetes. Expressed TCRB transcripts were sequenced, since all the RNA that had been isolated was reverse transcribed. TCRdb keeps only in-frame clones here, not all; method: immunoSEQ multiplex PCR. The sample holds 810,000 or so clones; roughly 16% are singletons and the top ten take 0.02% to 0.03%. The specimen was naive CD4+ T cells from blood. All receptors come from a woman under 30 in good health.

The V call is TRBV23-1, the J call TRBJ2-2; D ambiguous. TRBV23-1 qualifies as an ORF whose function is uncertain. Trimming took 1 base from V and 5 from J, leaving 11 bases between them. The length of the CDR3 is 15 residues. The chain's CDR3 is CASSQFVQETGELFF. CDR3 DNA sequence: TGCGCCAGCAGTCAATTTGTGCAGGAAACCGGGGAGCTGTTTTTT.

The chain carries TRBV19 and TRBJ1-2; D is unresolved. The germline V gene has CDR1 LNHDA and CDR2 SQIVND (reference sequence). V dropped 5 bases and J dropped 1 base, with 11 bases sitting between them. The CDR3 is 14 amino acids. The CDR3 sequence: CASSFSQINYGYTF. For the CDR3, the DNA is TGTGCCAGTAGTTTTAGCCAGATTAACTATGGCTACACCTTC. The full variable domain, in which reference TRBV19 and TRBJ1-2 provide the parts outside the CDR3, is DGGITQSPKYLFRKEGQNVTLSCEQNLNHDAMYWYRQDPGQGLRLIYYSQIVNDFQKGDIAEGYSVSREKKESFPLTVTSAQKNPTAFYLCASSFSQINYGYTFGSGTRLTVV.

This clone has a handful of counts. The chain combines TRBV27 with TRBJ2-1; 10 bases map to TRBD1. V dropped 4 bases and J dropped 3; count of bases not matched to a gene: 6. This CDR3 is 16 amino acids long. CDR1 and CDR2 from the germline V gene are MNHEY and SMNVEV (reference sequence). The DNA for the CDR3 is TGTGCCAGCAGTTCGACAGGGGGCGTCAGCTACAATGAGCAGTTCTTC. It encodes CASSSTGGVSYNEQFF.